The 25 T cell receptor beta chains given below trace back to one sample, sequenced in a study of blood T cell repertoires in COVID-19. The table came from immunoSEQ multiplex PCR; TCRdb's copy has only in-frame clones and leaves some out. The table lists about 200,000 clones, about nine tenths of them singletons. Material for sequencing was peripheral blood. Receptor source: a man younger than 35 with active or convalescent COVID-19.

The chain's CDR3 is CAWSVTGYEQYF. Here the CDR3 DNA reads TGTGCCTGGAGTGTAACAGGGTACGAGCAGTACTTC. The V call is TRBV30, the J call TRBJ2-7; TRBD1 is a possible D gene (6 bases). V was cut by 0 bases and J by 4 bases, with 7 bases left in between. Germline loops: CDR1 GTSNPN, CDR2 SVGIG (reference sequence). CDR3 size: 12 residues.

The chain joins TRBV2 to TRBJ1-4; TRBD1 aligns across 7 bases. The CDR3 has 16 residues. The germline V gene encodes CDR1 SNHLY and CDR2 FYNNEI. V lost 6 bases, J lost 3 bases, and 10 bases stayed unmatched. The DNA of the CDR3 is TGTGCCAGCAGAAAGGGGGCACTCGACTCTAATGAAAAACTGTTTTTT. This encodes CASRKGALDSNEKLFF.

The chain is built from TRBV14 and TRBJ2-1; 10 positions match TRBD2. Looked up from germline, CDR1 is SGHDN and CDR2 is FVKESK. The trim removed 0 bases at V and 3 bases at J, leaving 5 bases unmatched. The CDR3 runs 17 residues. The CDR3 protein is CASSQESWTSGYNEQFF. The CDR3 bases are TGTGCCAGCAGCCAAGAATCGTGGACTAGCGGCTACAATGAGCAGTTCTTC.

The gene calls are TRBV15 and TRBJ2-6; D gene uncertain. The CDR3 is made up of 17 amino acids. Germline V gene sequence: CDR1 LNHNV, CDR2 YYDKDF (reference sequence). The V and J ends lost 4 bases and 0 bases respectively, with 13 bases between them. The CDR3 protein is CATSTSTAGSGANVLTF. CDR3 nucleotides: TGTGCCACCAGCACATCCACGGCAGGCTCTGGGGCCAACGTCCTGACTTTC.

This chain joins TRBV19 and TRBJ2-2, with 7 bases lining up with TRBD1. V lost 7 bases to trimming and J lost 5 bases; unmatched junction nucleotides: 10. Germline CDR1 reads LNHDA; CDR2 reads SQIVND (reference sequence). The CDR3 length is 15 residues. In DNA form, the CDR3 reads TGTGCCAGTACCGAAGACAGGGAATATACCGGGGAGCTGTTTTTT. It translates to CASTEDREYTGELFF.

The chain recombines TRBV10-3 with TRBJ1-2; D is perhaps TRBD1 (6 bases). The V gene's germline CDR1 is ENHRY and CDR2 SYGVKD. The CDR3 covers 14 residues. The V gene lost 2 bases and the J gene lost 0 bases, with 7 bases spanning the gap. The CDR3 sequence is CAISEGTPNYGYTF. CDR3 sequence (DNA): TGTGCCATCAGTGAGGGGACACCTAACTATGGCTACACCTTC.

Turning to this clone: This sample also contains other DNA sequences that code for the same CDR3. The CDR3 DNA sequence: TGTGCCAGCAGCTTGGTTTCGGGAAACACCATATATTTT. Its protein is CASSLVSGNTIYF. The rearrangement uses TRBV5-6 and TRBJ1-3; D ambiguous. From germline, CDR1 is SGHDT and CDR2 YYEEEE. V dropped 0 bases and J dropped 4 bases, with 5 bases sitting between them. This CDR3 region has 13 residues.

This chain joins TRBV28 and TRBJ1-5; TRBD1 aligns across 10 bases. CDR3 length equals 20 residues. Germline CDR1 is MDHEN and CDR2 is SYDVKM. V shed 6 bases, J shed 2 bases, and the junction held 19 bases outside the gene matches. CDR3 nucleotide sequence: TGTGCCAGCAGCCTAAAAAGGCCCGGGACAGGGGTTAGTGGCAATCAGCCCCAGCATTTT. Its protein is CASSLKRPGTGVSGNQPQHF.

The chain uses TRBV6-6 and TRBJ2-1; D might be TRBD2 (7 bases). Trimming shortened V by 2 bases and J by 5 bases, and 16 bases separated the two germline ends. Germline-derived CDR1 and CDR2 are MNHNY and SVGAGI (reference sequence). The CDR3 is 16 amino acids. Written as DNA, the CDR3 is TGTGCCAGCAGTTACCATGGACAGCGGGGAAACAATGAGCAGTTCTTC. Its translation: CASSYHGQRGNNEQFF.

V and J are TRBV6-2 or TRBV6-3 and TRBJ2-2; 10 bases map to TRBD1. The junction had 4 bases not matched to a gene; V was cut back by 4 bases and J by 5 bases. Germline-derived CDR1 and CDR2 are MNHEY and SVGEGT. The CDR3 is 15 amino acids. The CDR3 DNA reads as TGTGCCAGCAGTTCTCGGACAGGGGGAACCGGGGAGCTGTTTTTT. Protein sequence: CASSSRTGGTGELFF.

Written as DNA, the CDR3 is TGCGCCAGCAGCTTGGTCGGGGGGGATAATACGCAGTATTTT. Translation gives CASSLVGGDNTQYF. The rearrangement joins TRBV5-1 to TRBJ2-3; 8 bases map to TRBD2. With 0 bases clipped from V and 7 bases from J, the junction kept 4 bases outside the gene matches. Germline V CDR1 and CDR2: SGHRS, YFSETQ. CDR3 length: 14 amino acids.

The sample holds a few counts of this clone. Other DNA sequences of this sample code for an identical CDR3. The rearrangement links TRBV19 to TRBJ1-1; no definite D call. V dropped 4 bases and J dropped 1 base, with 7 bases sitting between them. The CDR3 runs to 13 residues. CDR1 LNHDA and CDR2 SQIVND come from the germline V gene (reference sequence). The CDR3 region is CASSTTANTEAFF. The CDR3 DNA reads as TGTGCCAGTAGTACTACAGCGAACACTGAAGCTTTCTTT.

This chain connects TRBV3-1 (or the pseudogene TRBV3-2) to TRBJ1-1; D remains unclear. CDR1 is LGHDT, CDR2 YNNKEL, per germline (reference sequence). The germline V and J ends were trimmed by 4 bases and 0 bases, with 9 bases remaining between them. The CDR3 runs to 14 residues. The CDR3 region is CASSLAHMNTEAFF. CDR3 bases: TGTGCCAGCAGCCTCGCCCACATGAACACTGAAGCTTTCTTT.

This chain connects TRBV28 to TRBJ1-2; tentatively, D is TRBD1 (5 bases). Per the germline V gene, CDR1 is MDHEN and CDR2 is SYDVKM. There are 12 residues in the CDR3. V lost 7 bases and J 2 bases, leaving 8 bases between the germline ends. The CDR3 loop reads CASMDTNYGYTF. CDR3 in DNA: TGTGCCAGCATGGACACCAACTATGGCTACACCTTC.

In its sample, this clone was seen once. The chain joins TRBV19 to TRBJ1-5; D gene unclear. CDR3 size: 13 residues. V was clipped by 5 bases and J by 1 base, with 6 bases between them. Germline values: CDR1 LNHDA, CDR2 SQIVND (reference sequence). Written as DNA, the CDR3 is TGTGCCAGTAGTTGGGCAAGCAATCAGCCCCAGCATTTT. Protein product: CASSWASNQPQHF.

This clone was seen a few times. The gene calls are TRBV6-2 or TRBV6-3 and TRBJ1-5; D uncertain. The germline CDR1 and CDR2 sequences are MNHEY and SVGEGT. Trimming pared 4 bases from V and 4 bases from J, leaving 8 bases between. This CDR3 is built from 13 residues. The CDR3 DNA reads TGTGCCAGCAGTTCCACCGGTAATCAGCCCCAGCATTTT. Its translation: CASSSTGNQPQHF.

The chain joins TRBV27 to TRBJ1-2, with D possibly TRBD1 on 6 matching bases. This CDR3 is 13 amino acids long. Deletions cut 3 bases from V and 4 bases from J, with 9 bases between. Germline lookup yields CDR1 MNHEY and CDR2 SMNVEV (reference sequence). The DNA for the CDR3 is TGTGCCAGCAGTTTTGCCAGGGGCTATGGCTACACCTTC. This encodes CASSFARGYGYTF.

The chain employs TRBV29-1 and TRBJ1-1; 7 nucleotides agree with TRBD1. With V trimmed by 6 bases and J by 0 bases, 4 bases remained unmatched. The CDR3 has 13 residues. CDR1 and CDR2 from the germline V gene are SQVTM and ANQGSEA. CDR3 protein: CSVGDSLNTEAFF. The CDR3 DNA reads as TGCAGCGTCGGGGACAGTCTGAACACTGAAGCTTTCTTT. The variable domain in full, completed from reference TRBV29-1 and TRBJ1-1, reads SAVISQKPSRDICQRGTSLTIQCQVDSQVTMMFWYRQQPGQSLTLIATANQGSEATYESGFVIDKFPISRPNLTFSTLTVSNMSPEDSSIYLCSVGDSLNTEAFFGQGTRLTVV.

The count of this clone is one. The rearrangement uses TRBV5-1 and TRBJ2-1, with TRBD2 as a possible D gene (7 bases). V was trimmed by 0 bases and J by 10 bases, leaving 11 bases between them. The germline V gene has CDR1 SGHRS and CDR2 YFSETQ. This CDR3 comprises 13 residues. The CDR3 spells CASSLVQGGEQFF. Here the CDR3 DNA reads TGCGCCAGCAGCTTGGTACAGGGAGGGGAGCAGTTCTTC.

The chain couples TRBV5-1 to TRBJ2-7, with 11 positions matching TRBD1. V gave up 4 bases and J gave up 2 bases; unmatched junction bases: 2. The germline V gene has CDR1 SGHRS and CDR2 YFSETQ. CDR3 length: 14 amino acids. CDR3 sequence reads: CASSGQGATYEQYF. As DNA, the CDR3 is TGCGCCAGCAGCGGACAGGGGGCCACCTACGAGCAGTACTTC.

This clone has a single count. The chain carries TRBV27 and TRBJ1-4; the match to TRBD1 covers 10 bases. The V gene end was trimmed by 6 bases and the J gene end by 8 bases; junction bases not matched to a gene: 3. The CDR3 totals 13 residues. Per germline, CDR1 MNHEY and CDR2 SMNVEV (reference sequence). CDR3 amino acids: CASRPDRGEKLFF. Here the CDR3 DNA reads TGTGCCAGCAGGCCGGACAGGGGGGAAAAACTGTTTTTT.

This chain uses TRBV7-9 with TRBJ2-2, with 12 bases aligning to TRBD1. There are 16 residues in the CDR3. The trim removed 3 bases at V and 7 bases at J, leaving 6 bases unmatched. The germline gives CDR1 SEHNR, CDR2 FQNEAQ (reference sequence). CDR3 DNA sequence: TGTGCCAGCAGCTTGGCCGGGACAGGGGGCCACGGGGAGCTGTTTTTT. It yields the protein CASSLAGTGGHGELFF.

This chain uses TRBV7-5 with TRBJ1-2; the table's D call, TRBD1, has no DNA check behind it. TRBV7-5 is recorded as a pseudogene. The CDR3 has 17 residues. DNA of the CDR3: TGTGTCAGAAGCCAGGACAGGGGGCTTGGCTGCGGGTATGGCTACACCTTC. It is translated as CVRSQDRGLGCGYGYTF.

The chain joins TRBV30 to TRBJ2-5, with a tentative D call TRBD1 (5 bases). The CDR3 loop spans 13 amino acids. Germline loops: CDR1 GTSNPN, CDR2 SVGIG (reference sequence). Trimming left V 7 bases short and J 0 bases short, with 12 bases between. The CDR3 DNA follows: TGTGCCTCAGACGACAGAAACCAAGAGACCCAGTACTTC. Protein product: CASDDRNQETQYF.

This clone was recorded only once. DNA of the CDR3: TGTGCCAGCAGCGTACAGGGGGCTGACTATGGCTACACCTTC. Translated: CASSVQGADYGYTF. The chain uses TRBV5-8 and TRBJ1-2, with 9 bases fitting TRBD1. CDR1 and CDR2 (germline): SGHTS, YDEGEE. This CDR3 is built from 14 residues. Trimming cost V 4 bases and J 3 bases; bases outside gene matches: 4.